The text below deals with one T cell receptor (beta chain). The antigen it binds to is not known. No base qualities exist here, and no much larger clone lies one base off it. Whole blood was collected in K2EDTA tubes by collaborating institutions according to the institutions' own protocols. Collaborator samples were shipped for TCRbeta analysis as frozen whole blood, isolated PBMCs, or DNA extracted from either sample type. The immunoSEQ Assay, a bias-controlled multiplex PCR, was used to amplify TCRbeta CDR3 regions from genomic DNA. Concerning the study's data processing: Nucleated cell counts per sample were estimated from amplification of reference gene primers within the assay. To quantify the absolute abundance of each unique TCRbeta CDR3 rearrangement, sequence reads were collapsed and filtered. Productive Simpson clonality was computed per sample as the square root of Simpson's diversity index over productive rearrangements. TCRdb provides this immuneACCESS table in a form limited to in-frame rearrangements. Some clones are lacking; in checked studies, under half of them reflect an unresolved V gene, and why the rest are absent is not known. V, J and clone size reflect that table, while D and trimming were determined from the DNA. The sample data list 37,000 or so clones, and 85% to 90% of these were observed just once. About an eighth of the sample is taken by the ten largest.

This record comes from a study of blood T cell repertoires in COVID-19 (dated by TCRdb to 2020 to 2021). In the study overall: The collaborator samples originated in the United States, Italy and Spain and spanned the acute and convalescent phases of COVID-19. The prospective study material was composed of cDNA or gDNA derived from T cells, B-cell-depleted T cells, or PBMCs. The dataset comprised deeply sampled blood TCRbeta repertoires from subjects exposed to, actively infected with, or recovered from COVID-19. The repertoires were made available in a free public database intended to serve as a resource for research on the immune response to SARS-CoV-2. Samples were obtained from the ongoing ImmuneRACE study (first 160 participants) and from over 1,000 subjects provided by 6 global collaborators. Nearly every sample came with metadata listing a de-identified subject ID, COVID-19 status, age in years and sex. Where available, HLA class I and class II types were taken from metadata supplied by the sample provider and were not determined by assay-based typing. Overall study outcomes, separate from this receptor: How much clinical and demographic metadata was included differed by source and by participant, and the metadata was provided uncurated.

CDR1 and CDR2, per the germline V gene, are LGHNA and YSLEER. The CDR3, from cysteine to phenylalanine, totals 15 residues. Only the CDR3 region is kept as DNA, spanning 45 bases read in frame from base 1. V loses 0 bases of germline sequence and J loses 4 bases, and the interval between the two ends is 13 bases. This TCR derives from a man in his 70s with acute or convalescent COVID-19. The chain was built from TRBV4-3 and TRBJ2-7, with TRBD1 perhaps the D gene, on 7 matching bases. The specimen sequenced was peripheral blood. The CDR3 in this case is CASSQDRDSGYEQYF. Here is the DNA: TGCGCCAGCAGCCAAGATAGGGACAGCGGGTACGAGCAGTACTTC.